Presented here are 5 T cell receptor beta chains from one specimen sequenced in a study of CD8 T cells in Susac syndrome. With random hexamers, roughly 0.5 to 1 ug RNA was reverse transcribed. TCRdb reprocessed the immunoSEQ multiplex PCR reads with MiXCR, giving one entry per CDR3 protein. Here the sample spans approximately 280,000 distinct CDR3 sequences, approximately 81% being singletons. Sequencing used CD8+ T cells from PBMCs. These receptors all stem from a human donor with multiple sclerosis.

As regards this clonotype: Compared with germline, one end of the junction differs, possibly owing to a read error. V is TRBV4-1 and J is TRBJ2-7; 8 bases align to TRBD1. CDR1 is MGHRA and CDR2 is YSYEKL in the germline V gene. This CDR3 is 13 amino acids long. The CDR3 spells CASSRGQGYEQYF. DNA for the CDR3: TGTGCCAGCAGCCGAGGACAGGGCTACGAGCAGTACTTC.

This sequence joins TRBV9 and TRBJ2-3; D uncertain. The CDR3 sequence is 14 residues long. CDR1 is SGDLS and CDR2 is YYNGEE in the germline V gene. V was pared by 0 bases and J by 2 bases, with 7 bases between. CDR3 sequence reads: CASSVVLNTDTQYF. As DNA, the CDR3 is TGTGCCAGCAGCGTAGTTCTGAACACAGATACGCAGTATTTT.

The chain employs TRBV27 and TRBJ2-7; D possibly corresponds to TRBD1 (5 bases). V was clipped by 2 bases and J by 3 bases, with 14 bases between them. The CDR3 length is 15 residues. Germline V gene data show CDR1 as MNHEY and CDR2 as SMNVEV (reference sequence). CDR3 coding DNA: TGTGCCAGCAGTTTAATGACAGCCACCAACTACGAGCAGTACTTC. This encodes CASSLMTATNYEQYF.

As DNA, the CDR3 is TGCAGTGCTCCTGACAGGGGGCAGACCGGGGAGCTGTTTTTT. It codes for CSAPDRGQTGELFF. This chain connects TRBV20-1 to TRBJ2-2; TRBD1 aligns across 10 bases. CDR3 length: 14 amino acids. V lost 5 bases, J lost 5 bases, and 5 bases stayed unmatched. CDR1 is DFQATT and CDR2 is SNEGSKA in the germline V gene (reference sequence).

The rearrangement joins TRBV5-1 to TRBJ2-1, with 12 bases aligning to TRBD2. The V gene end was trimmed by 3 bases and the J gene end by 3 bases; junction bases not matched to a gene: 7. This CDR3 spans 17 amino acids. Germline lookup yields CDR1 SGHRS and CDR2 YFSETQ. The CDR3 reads CASSYRPTSGSYNEQFF. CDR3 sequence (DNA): TGCGCCAGCAGCTACCGACCGACTAGCGGGAGCTACAATGAGCAGTTCTTC.